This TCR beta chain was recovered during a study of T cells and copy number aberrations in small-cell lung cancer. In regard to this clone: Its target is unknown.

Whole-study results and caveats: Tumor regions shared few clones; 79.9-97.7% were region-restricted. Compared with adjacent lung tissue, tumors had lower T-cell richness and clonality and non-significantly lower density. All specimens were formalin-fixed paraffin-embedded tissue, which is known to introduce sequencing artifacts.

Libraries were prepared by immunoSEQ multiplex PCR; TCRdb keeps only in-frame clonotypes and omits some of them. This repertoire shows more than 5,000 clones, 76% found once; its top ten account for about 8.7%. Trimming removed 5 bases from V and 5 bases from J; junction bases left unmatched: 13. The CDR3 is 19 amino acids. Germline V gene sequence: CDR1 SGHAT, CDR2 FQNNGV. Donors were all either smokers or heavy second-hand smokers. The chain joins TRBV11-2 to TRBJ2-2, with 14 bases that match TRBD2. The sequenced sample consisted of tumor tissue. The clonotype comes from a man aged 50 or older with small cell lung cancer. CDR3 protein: CASSTRLAGGPSKTGELFF. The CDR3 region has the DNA TGTGCCAGCAGCACAAGACTAGCGGGAGGGCCTAGTAAAACCGGGGAGCTGTTTTTT.